The 7 T cell receptor beta chains presented below share a single source sample, sequenced in a study of T-cell reconstitution after alpha-beta-depleted transplantation in children. Construction of the TCRbeta library involved unique molecular identifiers. MiXCR, run by TCRdb on the PCR reads, gives a single entry per CDR3 protein. The sample carries roughly 180,000 distinct CDR3 sequences, about 15% recorded once. The input for sequencing was PBMCs from the stem cell graft donor, taken from the stem cell graft. These receptors all stem from a human donor who donated a stem cell graft to a child with acute lymphoblastic leukemia.

The rearrangement uses TRBV18 and TRBJ2-2; D uncertain. This CDR3 comprises 15 residues. Deletions cut 5 bases from V and 2 bases from J, with 12 bases between. Germline lookup yields CDR1 KGHSH and CDR2 LQKENI. The CDR3 coding sequence is TGTGCCAGCTCAAAATCGGCACTAAACACCGGGGAGCTGTTTTTT. Residues: CASSKSALNTGELFF.

The sample holds many counts of this clonotype. V usage is TRBV4-2 and J usage is TRBJ2-1; TRBD2 matches at 7 bases. Per the germline V gene, CDR1 is LGHNA and CDR2 is YNFKEQ. The CDR3 totals 16 residues. Unmatched junction bases numbered 4, after V lost 0 bases and J lost 2 bases. The DNA of the CDR3 is TGTGCCAGCAGCCAAGAGGGAGGGAGGGCCTACAATGAGCAGTTCTTC. This codes for CASSQEGGRAYNEQFF.

This clonotype was detected many times. This chain connects TRBV5-1 to TRBJ2-2; 10 nucleotides match TRBD2. The CDR3 runs to 14 residues. J lost 5 bases, V lost 8 bases, and 6 bases had no gene match. In germline, CDR1 is SGHRS, CDR2 YFSETQ. The CDR3 here is CASGLAVTTGELFF. The DNA for the CDR3 is TGCGCCAGTGGACTAGCGGTCACGACCGGGGAGCTGTTTTTT. The full variable domain, with the rest looked up from reference TRBV5-1 and TRBJ2-2, is KAGVTQTPRYLIKTRGQQVTLSCSPISGHRSVSWYQQTPGQGLQFLFEYFSETQRNKGNFPGRFSGRQFSNSRSEMNVSTLELGDSALYLCASGLAVTTGELFFGEGSRLTVL.

V usage is TRBV23-1 and J usage is TRBJ2-1, with D perhaps matching TRBD1 or TRBD2 (6 bases each). TRBV23-1 carries the ORF label, with uncertain function. The V end lost 6 bases, the J end lost 3 bases, and 21 bases lay between the germline ends. The CDR3 spans 17 residues. The CDR3 region is CASRPPQAGGGYNEQFF. For the CDR3, the DNA is TGCGCCAGCAGACCCCCCCAGGCCGGGGGCGGCTACAATGAGCAGTTCTTC.

The table lists this clonotype with many counts. The chain employs TRBV27 and TRBJ2-7, with D perhaps TRBD1 (6 bases). From germline, CDR1 is MNHEY and CDR2 SMNVEV (reference sequence). This CDR3 has 14 residues. Trimming took off 5 bases at V and 4 bases at J, with 15 bases between the two ends. In nucleotides, the CDR3 is TGTGCCAGCAGTCCTCCAGGGGTCCCTTACGAGCAGTACTTC. Its protein is CASSPPGVPYEQYF.

This clonotype has a count of ten or more. The genes are TRBV5-1 and TRBJ2-3; D gene uncertain. Trimming took 0 bases from V and 4 from J, leaving 3 bases between them. CDR3 length: 12 amino acids. Germline CDR1 SGHRS, CDR2 YFSETQ. The CDR3 protein is CASSLDPDTQYF. The CDR3 coding sequence is TGCGCCAGCAGCTTGGACCCAGATACGCAGTATTTT.

The table lists this clonotype with a few counts. V is TRBV5-8 and J is TRBJ2-6; tentatively, D is TRBD1 (5 bases). The ends were cut back, 4 bases at V and 4 bases at J, with 15 bases in the middle. Germline V gene sequence: CDR1 SGHTS, CDR2 YDEGEE. The CDR3 spans 16 residues. The CDR3 region is CASSRFQGSGANVLTF. In DNA form, the CDR3 reads TGTGCCAGCAGCCGGTTCCAGGGTTCCGGGGCCAACGTCCTGACTTTC.